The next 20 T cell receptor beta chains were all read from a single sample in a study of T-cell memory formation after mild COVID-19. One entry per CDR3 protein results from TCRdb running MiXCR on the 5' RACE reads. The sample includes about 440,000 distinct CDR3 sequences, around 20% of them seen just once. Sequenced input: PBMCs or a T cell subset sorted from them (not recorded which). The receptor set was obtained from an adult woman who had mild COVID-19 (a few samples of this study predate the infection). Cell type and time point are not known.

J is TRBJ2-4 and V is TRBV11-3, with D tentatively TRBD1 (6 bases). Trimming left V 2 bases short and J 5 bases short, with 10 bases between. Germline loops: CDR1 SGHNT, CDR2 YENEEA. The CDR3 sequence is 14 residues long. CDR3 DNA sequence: TGTGCCAGCAGCTTAATGGGGGCTGAAAACATTCAGTACTTC. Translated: CASSLMGAENIQYF.

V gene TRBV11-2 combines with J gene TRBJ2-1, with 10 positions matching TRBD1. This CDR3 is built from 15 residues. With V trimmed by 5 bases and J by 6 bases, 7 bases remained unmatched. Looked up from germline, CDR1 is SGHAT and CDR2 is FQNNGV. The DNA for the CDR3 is TGTGCCAGCAGCCCCAGACAGGGGGCGGGCAATGAGCAGTTCTTC. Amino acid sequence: CASSPRQGAGNEQFF. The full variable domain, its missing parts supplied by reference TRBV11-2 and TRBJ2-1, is EAGVAQSPRYKIIEKRQSVAFWCNPISGHATLYWYQQILGQGPKLLIQFQNNGVVDDSQLPKDRFSAERLKGVDSTLKIQPAKLEDSAVYLCASSPRQGAGNEQFFGPGTRLTVL.

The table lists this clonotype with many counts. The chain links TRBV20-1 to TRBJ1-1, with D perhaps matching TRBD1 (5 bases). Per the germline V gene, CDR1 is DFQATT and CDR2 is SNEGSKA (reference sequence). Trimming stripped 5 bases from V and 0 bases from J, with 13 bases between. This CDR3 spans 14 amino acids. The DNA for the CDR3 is TGCAGTGCTCCTAGGACAAGGATGAACACTGAAGCTTTCTTT. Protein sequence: CSAPRTRMNTEAFF.

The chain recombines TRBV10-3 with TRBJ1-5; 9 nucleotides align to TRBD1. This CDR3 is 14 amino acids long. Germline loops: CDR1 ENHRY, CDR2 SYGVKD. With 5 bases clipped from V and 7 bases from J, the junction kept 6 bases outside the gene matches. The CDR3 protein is CAISPGTGFQPQHF. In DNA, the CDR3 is TGTGCCATCAGTCCCGGGACAGGGTTCCAGCCCCAGCATTTT.

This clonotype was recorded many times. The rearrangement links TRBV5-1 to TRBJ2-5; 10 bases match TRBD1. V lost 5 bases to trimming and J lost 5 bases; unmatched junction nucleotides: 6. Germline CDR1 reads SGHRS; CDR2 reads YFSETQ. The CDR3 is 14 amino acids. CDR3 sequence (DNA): TGCGCCAGCAGAGCCGGGACAGGGGACGAGACCCAGTACTTC. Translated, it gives CASRAGTGDETQYF.

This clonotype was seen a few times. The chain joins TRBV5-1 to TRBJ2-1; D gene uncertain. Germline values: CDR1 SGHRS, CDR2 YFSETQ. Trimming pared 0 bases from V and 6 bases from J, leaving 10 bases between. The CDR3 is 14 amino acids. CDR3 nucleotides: TGCGCCAGCAGCTTGGGCGGAACGGGCAATGAGCAGTTCTTC. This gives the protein CASSLGGTGNEQFF.

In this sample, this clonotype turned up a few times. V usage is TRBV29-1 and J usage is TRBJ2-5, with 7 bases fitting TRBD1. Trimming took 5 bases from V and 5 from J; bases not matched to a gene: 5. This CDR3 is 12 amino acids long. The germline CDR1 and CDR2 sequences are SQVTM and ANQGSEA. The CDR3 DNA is TGCAGCGTTAACAGGGGCCCCGAGACCCAGTACTTC. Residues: CSVNRGPETQYF.

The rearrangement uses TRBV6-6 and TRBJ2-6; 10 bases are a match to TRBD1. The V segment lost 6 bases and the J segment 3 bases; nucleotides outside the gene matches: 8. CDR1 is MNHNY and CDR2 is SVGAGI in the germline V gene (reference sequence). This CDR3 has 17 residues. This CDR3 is CASSSGTGVFGANVLTF. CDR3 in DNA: TGTGCCAGCAGCTCCGGGACAGGGGTATTTGGGGCCAACGTCCTGACTTTC.

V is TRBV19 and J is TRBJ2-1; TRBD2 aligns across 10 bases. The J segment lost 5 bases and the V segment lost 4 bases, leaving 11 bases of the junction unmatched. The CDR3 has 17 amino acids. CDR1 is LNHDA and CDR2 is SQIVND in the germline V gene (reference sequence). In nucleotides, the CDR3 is TGTGCCAGTAGTACCCCCTTAGCGGGAGGAAAAGACAATGAGCAGTTCTTC. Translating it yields CASSTPLAGGKDNEQFF.

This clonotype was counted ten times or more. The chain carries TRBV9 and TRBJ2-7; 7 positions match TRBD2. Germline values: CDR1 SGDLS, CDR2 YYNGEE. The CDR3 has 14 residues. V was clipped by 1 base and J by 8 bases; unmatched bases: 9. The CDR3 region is CASSVSGGSSKQYF. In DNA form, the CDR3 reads TGTGCCAGCAGCGTATCAGGCGGGAGCTCCAAGCAGTACTTC.

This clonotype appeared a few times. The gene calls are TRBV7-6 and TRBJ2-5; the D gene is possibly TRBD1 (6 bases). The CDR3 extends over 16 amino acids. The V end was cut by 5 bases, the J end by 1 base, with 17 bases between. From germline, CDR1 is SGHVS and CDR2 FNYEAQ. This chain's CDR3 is CASSRLGGQSQETQYF. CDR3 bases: TGTGCCAGCAGCAGGCTTGGGGGACAAAGCCAAGAGACCCAGTACTTC. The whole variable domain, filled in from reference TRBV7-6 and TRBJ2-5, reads GAGVSQSPRYKVTKRGQDVALRCDPISGHVSLYWYRQALGQGPEFLTYFNYEAQQDKSGLPNDRFSAERPEGSISTLTIQRTEQRDSAMYRCASSRLGGQSQETQYFGPGTRLLVL.

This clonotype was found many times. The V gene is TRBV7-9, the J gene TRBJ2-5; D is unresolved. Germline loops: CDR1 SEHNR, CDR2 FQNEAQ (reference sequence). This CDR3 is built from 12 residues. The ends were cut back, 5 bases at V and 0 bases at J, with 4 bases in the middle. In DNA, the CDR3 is TGTGCCAGCAGCACGTACCAAGAGACCCAGTACTTC. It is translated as CASSTYQETQYF.

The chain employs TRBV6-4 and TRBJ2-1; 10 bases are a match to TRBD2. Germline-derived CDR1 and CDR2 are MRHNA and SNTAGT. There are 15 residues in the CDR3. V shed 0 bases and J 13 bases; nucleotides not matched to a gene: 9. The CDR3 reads CASSDSGLAGVHQFF. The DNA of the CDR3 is TGTGCCAGCAGTGACTCGGGGCTAGCGGGAGTACATCAGTTCTTC.

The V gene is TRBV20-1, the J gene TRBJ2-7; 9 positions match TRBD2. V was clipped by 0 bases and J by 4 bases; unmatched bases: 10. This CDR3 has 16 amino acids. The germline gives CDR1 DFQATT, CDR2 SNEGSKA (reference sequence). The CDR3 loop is CSARDMREGREYEQYF. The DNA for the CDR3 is TGCAGTGCTAGAGATATGCGGGAGGGCCGGGAATACGAGCAGTACTTC.

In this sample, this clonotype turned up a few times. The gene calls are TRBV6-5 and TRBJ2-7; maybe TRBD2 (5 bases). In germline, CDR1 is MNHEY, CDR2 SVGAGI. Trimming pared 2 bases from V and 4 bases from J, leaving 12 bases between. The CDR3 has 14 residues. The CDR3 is CASSYEGVTYEQYF. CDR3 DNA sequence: TGTGCCAGCAGTTACGAGGGTGTAACTTACGAGCAGTACTTC.

The CDR3 is CSARDSGTGKGTQYF. CDR3 in DNA: TGCAGTGCTAGAGATTCGGGAACAGGGAAGGGTACGCAGTATTTT. The chain employs TRBV20-1 and TRBJ2-3; D is possibly TRBD1 (6 bases). Germline CDR1 DFQATT, CDR2 SNEGSKA (reference sequence). V dropped 0 bases and J dropped 8 bases, with 18 bases sitting between them. The CDR3 spans 15 residues.

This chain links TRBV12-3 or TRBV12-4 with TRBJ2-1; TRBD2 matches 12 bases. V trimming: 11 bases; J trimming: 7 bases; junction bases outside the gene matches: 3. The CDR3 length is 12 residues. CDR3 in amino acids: CAGGTSGNEQFF. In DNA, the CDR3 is TGTGCCGGGGGGACTAGCGGGAATGAGCAGTTCTTC.

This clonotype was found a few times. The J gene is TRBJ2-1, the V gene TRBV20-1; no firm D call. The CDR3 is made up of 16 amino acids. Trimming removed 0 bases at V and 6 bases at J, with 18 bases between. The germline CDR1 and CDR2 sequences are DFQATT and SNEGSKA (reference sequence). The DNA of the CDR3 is TGCAGTGCTAGAGATGGCAAGGAACATCTTTCCAATGAGCAGTTCTTC. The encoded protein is CSARDGKEHLSNEQFF.

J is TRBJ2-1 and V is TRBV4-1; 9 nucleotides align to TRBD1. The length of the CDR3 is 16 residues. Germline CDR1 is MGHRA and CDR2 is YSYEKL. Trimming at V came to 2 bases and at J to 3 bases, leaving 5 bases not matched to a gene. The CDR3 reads CASSQMTGGNYNEQFF. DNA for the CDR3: TGCGCCAGCAGCCAAATGACAGGGGGGAACTACAATGAGCAGTTCTTC.

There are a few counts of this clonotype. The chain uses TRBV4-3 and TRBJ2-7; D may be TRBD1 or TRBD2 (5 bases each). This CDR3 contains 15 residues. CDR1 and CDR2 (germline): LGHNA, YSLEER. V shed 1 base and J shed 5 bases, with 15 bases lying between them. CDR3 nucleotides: TGCGCCAGCAGCCAAGGGGTGGGACCCCGAAACGAGCAGTACTTC. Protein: CASSQGVGPRNEQYF.